Below are 8 T cell receptor beta chains sequenced from a single sample in a study of beta chain features in type 1 diabetes. Whole-study results and caveats: TCRB CDR3s were moderately but significantly shorter in Type 1 diabetes patients in all four CD4+ subsets.

Their antigens are not known. Expressed TCRB transcripts got sequenced, as all isolated RNA was reverse transcribed. Method: immunoSEQ multiplex PCR; TCRdb's copy keeps in-frame clones and lacks some. Altogether 160,000 or so clones are present, approximately 8.8% being singletons, with the ten largest covering roughly 0.7%. Sequenced sample: central memory CD4+ T cells from blood. These receptors were collected from a woman aged 25 to 39 with type 1 diabetes.

The V and J genes are TRBV7-2 and TRBJ2-3; TRBD2 aligns across 11 bases. Germline CDR1 and CDR2: SGHTA and FQGNSA. CDR3 length: 19 residues. V dropped 0 bases and J dropped 0; count of bases not matched to a gene: 8. The CDR3: CASSLARLAGTSSTDTQYF. CDR3 DNA sequence: TGTGCCAGCAGCTTAGCGCGACTAGCGGGGACGTCTAGCACAGATACGCAGTATTTT.

The chain recombines TRBV2 with TRBJ2-3; TRBD1 matches 9 bases. V was clipped by 11 bases and J by 4 bases; unmatched bases: 7. Looked up from germline, CDR1 is SNHLY and CDR2 is FYNNEI. The CDR3 consists of 13 residues. Here the CDR3 DNA reads TGTGCCGCCCGGACAGGGGACGCAGATACGCAGTATTTT. This gives the protein CAARTGDADTQYF.

There are a few counts of this clone. This chain uses TRBV18 with TRBJ2-5; TRBD2 aligns across 9 bases. There are 16 residues in the CDR3. Germline values: CDR1 KGHSH, CDR2 LQKENI. With 3 bases clipped from V and 2 bases from J, the junction kept 7 bases outside the gene matches. CDR3 coding DNA: TGTGCCAGCTCACCGAGTCTAGCGGGGCCACAAGAGACCCAGTACTTC. Its translation: CASSPSLAGPQETQYF.

This clone was counted at least ten times. The chain has TRBV2 and TRBJ1-5; no reliable D call. V dropped 2 bases and J dropped 2 bases, with 13 bases sitting between them. Germline-derived CDR1 and CDR2 are SNHLY and FYNNEI. CDR3 size: 16 residues. The CDR3 coding sequence is TGTGCCAGCAGTGAACCTCCAACGCGGGGCAATCAGCCCCAGCATTTT. Translated: CASSEPPTRGNQPQHF.

The chain recombines TRBV4-2 with TRBJ2-1; TRBD2 is a possible D gene (5 bases). This CDR3 has 14 amino acids. The V end was cut by 3 bases, the J end by 6 bases, with 12 bases between. Germline V gives CDR1 LGHNA, CDR2 YNFKEQ. CDR3 residues: CASSHDGRSNEQFF. DNA of the CDR3: TGTGCCAGCAGCCATGATGGGAGAAGCAATGAGCAGTTCTTC.

This clone appeared a few times. CDR3 coding DNA: TGTGCCAGCAGCCCGGGACAGGGGGAAACAGATACGCAGTATTTT. Amino acid sequence: CASSPGQGETDTQYF. This chain connects TRBV9 to TRBJ2-3, with 11 bases matching TRBD1. The CDR3 extends over 15 amino acids. Per germline, CDR1 SGDLS and CDR2 YYNGEE. V was pared by 4 bases and J by 3 bases, with 4 bases of the junction left unmatched.

The chain joins TRBV5-1 to TRBJ1-2; D is undetermined. The V gene's germline CDR1 is SGHRS and CDR2 YFSETQ. The CDR3 length is 14 residues. V gave up 0 bases and J gave up 4 bases, with 10 bases separating them. CDR3 sequence: CASSLDQTLYGYTF. The CDR3 nucleotides are TGCGCCAGCAGCTTGGATCAGACACTCTATGGCTACACCTTC.

This clone has more than one count but fewer than ten. The chain has TRBV1 and TRBJ2-4; the table's D call, TRBD1, has no DNA check behind it. TRBV1 is termed a pseudogene. The length of the CDR3 is 12 residues. As DNA, the CDR3 is TGCACCAGCACAATAGCCAAAAACATTCAGTACTTC. As protein: CTSTIAKNIQYF.